This T cell receptor (beta chain) is from a study of early T cells in non-severe SARS-CoV-2 infection. Overall study findings and caveats: Matching against VDJdb likely underestimated virus-specific expansions, favoring anti-spike CD8.

This clonotype was counted between two and nine times. Its antigen is unknown. The CDR3 sequence is 16 residues long. Germline CDR1 LNHDA, CDR2 SQIVND (reference sequence). The V and J ends lost 2 bases and 4 bases, in that order; junction bases with no gene match: 8. TCRdb used MiXCR to reprocess the 5' RACE reads, holding one entry per CDR3 protein. The table has about 49,000 distinct CDR3 sequences, 12% seen once. The chain couples TRBV19 to TRBJ2-1, with 7 bases aligning to TRBD2. The receptor comes from an adult who was a healthcare worker with PCR-confirmed SARS-CoV-2 infection or an uninfected control (not recorded which). Sequenced material: whole blood. Written as DNA, the CDR3 is TGTGCCAGTAGTATAAAAGGAGCGGGGCAATACAATGAGCAGTTCTTC. Translated, it gives CASSIKGAGQYNEQFF.